This is a list of T cell receptor beta chains from one sample in a study of T cell repertoires in ileal Crohn's disease. The method was immunoSEQ multiplex PCR; TCRdb's version includes in-frame clones alone and lacks a portion of them. The sample holds 13,000 to 15,000 clones, about three quarters seen once. The material sequenced was ileal tissue. Receptors were obtained from an adult with Crohn's disease. CDR3s include the opening cysteine and the closing phenylalanine or tryptophan. A D gene is named only where the DNA matches it firmly. Some rows mark clone size as missing; the rest say once, few, many or name a class of expanded clone.

clone_size j_call v_call d_call cdr3_length cdr3_nt cdr3_aa
. TRBJ2-7 TRBV6-1 TRBD1 16 TGTGCCAGCAGTGAAGTAGGGACAGGGGGCTTGTACGAGCAGTACTTC CASSEVGTGGLYEQYF
. TRBJ1-2 TRBV2 . 11 TGTGCCAGCAGTCTCGGCTATGGCTACACCTTC CASSLGYGYTF
few TRBJ2-3 TRBV19 . 13 TGTGCCAGTAGTATAACAGGGTCGGATACGCAGTATTTT CASSITGSDTQYF
. TRBJ2-3 TRBV19 TRBD2 14 TGTGCCAGTAGTCGGACTAGCGGGGGTGATACGCAGTATTTT CASSRTSGGDTQYF
. TRBJ2-7 TRBV4-2 TRBD1 19 TGTGCCAGCAGCCAAGATCTAGTCGGAGGGCTAGGACAGGGTGGCGAGCAGTACTTC CASSQDLVGGLGQGGEQYF
medium-sized TRBJ2-7 TRBV6-5 TRBD1 15 TGTGCCAGCAGTTACTCCGGACAGGTCTTAACCGAGCAGTACTTC CASSYSGQVLTEQYF
. TRBJ2-3 TRBV5-1 TRBD2 15 TGCGCCAGCAGCTCGGGTCGGGGGGGCGCAGATACGCAGTATTTT CASSSGRGGADTQYF
. TRBJ1-1 TRBV19 TRBD1 14 TGTGCCAGTAGAAAAGGGACAGTGAACACTGAAGCTTTCTTT CASRKGTVNTEAFF
. TRBJ1-2 TRBV6-1 . 16 TGTGCCAGCAGTCAAGGGTGGGGAGATATGAACTATGGCTACACCTTC CASSQGWGDMNYGYTF
. TRBJ2-5 TRBV5-1 TRBD2 16 TGCGCCAGCAGCATACCTCAAGGTGGCGGGGGAGAGACCCAGTACTTC CASSIPQGGGGETQYF
few TRBJ2-1 TRBV27 . 15 TGTGCCAGCAGTTTAGCGGGGAGCTCCTACAATGAGCAGTTCTTC CASSLAGSSYNEQFF
. TRBJ1-6 TRBV18 TRBD1 14 TGTGCCAGCTCCAAGGACAGGGAATATTCACCCCTCCACTTT CASSKDREYSPLHF
. TRBJ2-5 TRBV30 . 13 TGTGCCTGGGCGACAGGCCGCCAAGAGACCCAGTACTTC CAWATGRQETQYF
. TRBJ2-1 TRBV5-1 TRBD1 15 TGCGCCAGCAGCAGGGACAGGGGAGTATACAATGAGCAGTTCTTC CASSRDRGVYNEQFF
few TRBJ1-1 TRBV4-2 . 16 TGTGCCAGCAGCACCCTCGCGACAGGTCTGAACACTGAAGCTTTCTTT CASSTLATGLNTEAFF
. TRBJ2-3 TRBV12-5 TRBD1 16 TGTGCTATACCTCACCGGGACAGGGGATGCACAGATACGCAGTATTTT CAIPHRDRGCTDTQYF
. TRBJ2-1 TRBV28 TRBD1 12 TGTGCCAGCAGGATAGGACAGGGCAAGCAGTTCTTC CASRIGQGKQFF
once TRBJ1-5 TRBV5-6 . 13 TGTGCCAGCAGCGTTGACAGGTCGCGGCCCCAGCATTTT CASSVDRSRPQHF
. TRBJ2-1 TRBV25-1 . 15 TGTGCCAGCAGTGAATCCGGGGCCAGGGGCCTTGAGCAGTTCTTC CASSESGARGLEQFF
once TRBJ2-2 TRBV7-2 TRBD1 14 TGTGCCAGCAGCTCCCCGACAGGGCCCGGGGAGCTGTTTTTT CASSSPTGPGELFF
. TRBJ2-2 TRBV6-6 . 15 TGTGCCAGCAGTTACTCTTCAATAGACACCGGGGAGCTGTTTTTT CASSYSSIDTGELFF
. TRBJ2-7 TRBV7-2 TRBD1 13 TGTGCCAGCAGCCATCAGACAGGGGGAGAGCAGTACTTC CASSHQTGGEQYF
once TRBJ2-2 TRBV6-5 . 16 TGTGCCAGCAGTTACAATCCGGGACAAGTCACCGGGGAGCTGTTTTTT CASSYNPGQVTGELFF
. TRBJ2-1 TRBV6-1 . 12 TGTGCCAGCAGTGAACAGGGAAATGAGCAGTTCTTC CASSEQGNEQFF
. TRBJ2-2 TRBV19 TRBD2 14 TGTGCCAGTAGTAACCAGCGGGGGACCGGGGAGCTGTTTTTT CASSNQRGTGELFF
. TRBJ2-1 TRBV4-1 TRBD2 13 TGCGCCAGCAGCGGGGGGGCCTACAATGAGCAGTTCTTC CASSGGAYNEQFF
. TRBJ2-3 TRBV9 . 15 TGTGCCAGCAGCGTCGAGGGAACCCGCACAGATACGCAGTATTTT CASSVEGTRTDTQYF
. TRBJ2-3 TRBV5-6 . 17 TGTGCCAGCAGCTCATGGACGGTCGCGGGCGGCACAGATACGCAGTATTTT CASSSWTVAGGTDTQYF
. TRBJ2-2 TRBV7-8 . 14 TGTGCCAGCTCTTGGGGAGCGAACGCCGGGGAGCTGTTTTTT CASSWGANAGELFF
. TRBJ2-5 TRBV11-2 TRBD2 17 TGTGCCAGCAGCTTAGTTGGGTCGGCGGGGGGGACGGAGACCCAGTACTTC CASSLVGSAGGTETQYF